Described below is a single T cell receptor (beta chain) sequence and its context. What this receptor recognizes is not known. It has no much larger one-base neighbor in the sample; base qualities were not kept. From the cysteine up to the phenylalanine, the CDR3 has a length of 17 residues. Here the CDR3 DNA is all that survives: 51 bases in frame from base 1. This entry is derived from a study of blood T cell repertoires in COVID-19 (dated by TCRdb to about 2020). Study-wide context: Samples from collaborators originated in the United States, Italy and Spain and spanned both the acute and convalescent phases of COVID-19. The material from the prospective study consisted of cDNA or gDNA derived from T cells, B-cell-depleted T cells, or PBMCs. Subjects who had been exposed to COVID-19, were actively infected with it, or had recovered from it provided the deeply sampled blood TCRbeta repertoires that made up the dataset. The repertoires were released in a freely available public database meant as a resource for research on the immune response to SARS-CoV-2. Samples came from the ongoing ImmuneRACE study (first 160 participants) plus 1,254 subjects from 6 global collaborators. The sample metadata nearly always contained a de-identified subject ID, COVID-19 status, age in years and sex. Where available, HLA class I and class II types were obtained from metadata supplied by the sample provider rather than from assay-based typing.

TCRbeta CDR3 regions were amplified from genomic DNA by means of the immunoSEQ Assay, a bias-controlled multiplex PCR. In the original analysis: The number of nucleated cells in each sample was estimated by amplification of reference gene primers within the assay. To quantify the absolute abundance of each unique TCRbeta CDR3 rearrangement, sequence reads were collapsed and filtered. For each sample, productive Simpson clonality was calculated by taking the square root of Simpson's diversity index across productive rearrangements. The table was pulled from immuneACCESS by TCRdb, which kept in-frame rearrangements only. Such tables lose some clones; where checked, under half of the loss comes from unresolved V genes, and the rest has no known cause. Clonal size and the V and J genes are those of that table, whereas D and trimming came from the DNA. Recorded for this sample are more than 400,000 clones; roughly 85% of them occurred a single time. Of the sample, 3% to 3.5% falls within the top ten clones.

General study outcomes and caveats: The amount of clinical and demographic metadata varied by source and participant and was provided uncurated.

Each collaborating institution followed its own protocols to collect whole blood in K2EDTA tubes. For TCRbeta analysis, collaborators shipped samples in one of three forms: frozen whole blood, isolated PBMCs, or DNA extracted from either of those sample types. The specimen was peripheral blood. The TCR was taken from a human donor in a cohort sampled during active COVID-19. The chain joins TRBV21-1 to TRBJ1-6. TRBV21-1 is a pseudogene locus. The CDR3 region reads CASSRVEGWMNNSPLHF. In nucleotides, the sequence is TGTGCCAGCAGCAGGGTGGAGGGCTGGATGAATAATTCACCCCTCCACTTT.